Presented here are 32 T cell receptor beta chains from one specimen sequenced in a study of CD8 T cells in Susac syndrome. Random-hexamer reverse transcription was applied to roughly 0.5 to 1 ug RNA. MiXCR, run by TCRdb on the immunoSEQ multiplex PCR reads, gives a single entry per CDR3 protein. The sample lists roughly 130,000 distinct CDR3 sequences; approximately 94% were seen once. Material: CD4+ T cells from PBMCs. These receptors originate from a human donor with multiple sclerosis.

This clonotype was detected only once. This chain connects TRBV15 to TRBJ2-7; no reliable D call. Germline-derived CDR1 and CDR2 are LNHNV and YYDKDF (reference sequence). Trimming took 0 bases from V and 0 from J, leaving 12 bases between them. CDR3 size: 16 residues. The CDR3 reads CATSRDGRAASYEQYF. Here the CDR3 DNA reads TGTGCCACCAGCAGAGATGGAAGGGCAGCCTCCTACGAGCAGTACTTC. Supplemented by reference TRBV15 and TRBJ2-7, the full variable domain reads DAMVIQNPRYQVTQFGKPVTLSCSQTLNHNVMYWYQQKSSQAPKLLFHYYDKDFNNEADTPDNFQSRRPNTSFCFLDIRSPGLGDTAMYLCATSRDGRAASYEQYFGPGTRLTVT.

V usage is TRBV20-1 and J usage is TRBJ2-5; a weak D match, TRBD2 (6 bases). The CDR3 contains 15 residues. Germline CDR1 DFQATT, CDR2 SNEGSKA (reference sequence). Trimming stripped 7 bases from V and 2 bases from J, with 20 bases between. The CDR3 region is CSVPSFGRGQETQYF. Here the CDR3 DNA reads TGCAGTGTTCCCAGTTTCGGGAGAGGGCAAGAGACCCAGTACTTC.

CDR3 sequence (DNA): TGCAGTGCTAGGCGGACCGACCCCTACGAGCAGTACTTC. It is translated as CSARRTDPYEQYF. V and J are TRBV20-1 and TRBJ2-7, with D hard to call. The germline CDR1 and CDR2 sequences are DFQATT and SNEGSKA (reference sequence). The germline V and J ends were trimmed by 3 bases and 2 bases, with 11 bases remaining between them. CDR3 length equals 13 residues.

In DNA form, the CDR3 reads TGTGCCAGCAGCTTAAGGACCGGCAGGGCGGGAAACATTCAGTACTTC. Its protein product is CASSLRTGRAGNIQYF. The chain combines TRBV5-4 with TRBJ2-4; D tentatively reads TRBD1 or TRBD2 (5 bases each). CDR3 length equals 16 residues. Trimming removed 2 bases from V and 6 bases from J, with 18 bases in between. CDR1 and CDR2 from the germline V gene are SGHNT and YYREEE (reference sequence). Together with reference TRBV5-4 and TRBJ2-4, the CDR3 gives the full variable domain: ETGVTQSPTHLIKTRGQQVTLRCSSQSGHNTVSWYQQALGQGPQFIFQYYREEENGRGNFPPRFSGLQFPNYSSELNVNALELDDSALYLCASSLRTGRAGNIQYFGAGTRLSVL.

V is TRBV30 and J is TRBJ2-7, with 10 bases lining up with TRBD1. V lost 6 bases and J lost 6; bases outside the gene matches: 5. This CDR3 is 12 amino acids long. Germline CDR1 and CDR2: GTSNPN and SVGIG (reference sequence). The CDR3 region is CACDRGQSEQYF. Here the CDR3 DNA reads TGTGCCTGCGACAGGGGGCAGAGCGAGCAGTACTTC.

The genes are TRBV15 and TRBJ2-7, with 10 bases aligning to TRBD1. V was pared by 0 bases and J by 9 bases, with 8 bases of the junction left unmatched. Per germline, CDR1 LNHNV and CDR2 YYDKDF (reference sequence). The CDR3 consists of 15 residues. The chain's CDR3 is CATSRDPGQGIRQYF. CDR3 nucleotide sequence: TGTGCCACCAGCAGAGATCCGGGACAGGGGATTCGGCAGTACTTC.

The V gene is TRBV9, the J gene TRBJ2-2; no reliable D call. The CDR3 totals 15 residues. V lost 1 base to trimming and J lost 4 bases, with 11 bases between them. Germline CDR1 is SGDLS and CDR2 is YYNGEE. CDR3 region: CASSVRAPGTGELFF. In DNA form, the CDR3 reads TGTGCCAGCAGCGTAAGGGCGCCCGGCACCGGGGAGCTGTTTTTT. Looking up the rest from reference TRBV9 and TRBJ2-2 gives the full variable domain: DSGVTQTPKHLITATGQRVTLRCSPRSGDLSVYWYQQSLDQGLQFLIQYYNGEERAKGNILERFSAQQFPDLHSELNLSSLELGDSALYFCASSVRAPGTGELFFGEGSRLTVL.

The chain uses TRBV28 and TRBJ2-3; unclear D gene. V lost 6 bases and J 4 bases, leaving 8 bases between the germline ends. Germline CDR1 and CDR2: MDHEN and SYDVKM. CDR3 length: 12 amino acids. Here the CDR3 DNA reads TGTGCCAGCAGCGGGCTCGCAGATACGCAGTATTTT. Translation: CASSGLADTQYF. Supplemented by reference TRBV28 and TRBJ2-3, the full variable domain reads DVKVTQSSRYLVKRTGEKVFLECVQDMDHENMFWYRQDPGLGLRLIYFSYDVKMKEKGDIPEGYSVSREKKERFSLILESASTNQTSMYLCASSGLADTQYFGPGTRLTVL.

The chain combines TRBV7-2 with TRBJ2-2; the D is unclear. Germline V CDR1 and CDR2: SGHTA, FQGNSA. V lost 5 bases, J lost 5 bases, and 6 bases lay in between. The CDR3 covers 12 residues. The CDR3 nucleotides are TGTGCCAGCAGCCAAGTTACCGGGGAGCTGTTTTTT. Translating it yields CASSQVTGELFF.

The CDR3 sequence: CASSGSSGEGPWIQYF. CDR3 coding DNA: TGCGCCAGCAGTGGTTCTAGCGGGGAAGGCCCGTGGATTCAGTACTTC. J is TRBJ2-4 and V is TRBV10-2; 9 bases line up with TRBD2. J was trimmed by 10 bases and V by 4 bases; bases with no gene match: 14. Germline V lookup: CDR1 WSHSY, CDR2 SAAADI. The CDR3 length is 16 residues.

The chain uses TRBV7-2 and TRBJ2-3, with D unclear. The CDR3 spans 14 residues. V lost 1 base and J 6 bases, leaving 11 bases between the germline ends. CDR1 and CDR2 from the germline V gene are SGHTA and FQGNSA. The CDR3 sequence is CASSLEGIIDTQYF. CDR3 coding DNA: TGTGCCAGCAGCTTAGAGGGAATTATTGATACGCAGTATTTT.

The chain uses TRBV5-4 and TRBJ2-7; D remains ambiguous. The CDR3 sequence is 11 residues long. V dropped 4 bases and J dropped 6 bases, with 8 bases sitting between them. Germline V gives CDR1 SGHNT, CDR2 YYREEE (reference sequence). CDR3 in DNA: TGTGCCAGCAGCGCCACCGTCGAGCAGTACTTC. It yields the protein CASSATVEQYF.

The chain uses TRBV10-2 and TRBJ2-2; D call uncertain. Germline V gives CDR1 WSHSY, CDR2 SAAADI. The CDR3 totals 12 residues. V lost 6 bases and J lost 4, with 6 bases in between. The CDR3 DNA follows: TGCGCCAGCAGCGTCACCACCGGGGAGCTGTTTTTT. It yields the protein CASSVTTGELFF.

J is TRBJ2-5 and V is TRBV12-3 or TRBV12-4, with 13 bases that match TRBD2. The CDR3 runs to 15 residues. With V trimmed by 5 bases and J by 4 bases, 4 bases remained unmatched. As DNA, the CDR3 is TGTGCCAGCAGTACTAGCGGGGGGGGTAGAGAGACCCAGTACTTC. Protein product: CASSTSGGGRETQYF.

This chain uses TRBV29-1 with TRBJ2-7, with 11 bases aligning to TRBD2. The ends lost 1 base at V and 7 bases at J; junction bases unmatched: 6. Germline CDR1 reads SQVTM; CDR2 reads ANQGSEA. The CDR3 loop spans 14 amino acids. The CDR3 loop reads CSVEGRLAGGEQYF. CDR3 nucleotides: TGCAGCGTTGAAGGTCGGCTAGCGGGAGGAGAGCAGTACTTC.

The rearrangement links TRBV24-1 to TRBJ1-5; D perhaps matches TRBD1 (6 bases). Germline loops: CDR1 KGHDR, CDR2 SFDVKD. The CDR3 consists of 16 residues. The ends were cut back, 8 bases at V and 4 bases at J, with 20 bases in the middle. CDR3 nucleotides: TGTGCCACCATTCTCCCGGGGCTGAGGGGGAATCAGCCCCAGCATTTT. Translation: CATILPGLRGNQPQHF.

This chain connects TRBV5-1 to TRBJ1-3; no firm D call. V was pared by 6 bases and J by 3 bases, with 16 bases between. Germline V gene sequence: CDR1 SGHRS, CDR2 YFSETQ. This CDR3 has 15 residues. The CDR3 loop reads CASTLSIPDGNTIYF. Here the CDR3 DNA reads TGCGCCAGCACGCTCAGTATCCCCGATGGAAACACCATATATTTT.

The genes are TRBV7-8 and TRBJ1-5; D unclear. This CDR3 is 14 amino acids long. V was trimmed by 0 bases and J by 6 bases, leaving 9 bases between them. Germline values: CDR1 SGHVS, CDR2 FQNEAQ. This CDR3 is CASSLASVLQPQHF. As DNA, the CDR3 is TGTGCCAGCAGCTTAGCGTCAGTGCTTCAGCCCCAGCATTTT.

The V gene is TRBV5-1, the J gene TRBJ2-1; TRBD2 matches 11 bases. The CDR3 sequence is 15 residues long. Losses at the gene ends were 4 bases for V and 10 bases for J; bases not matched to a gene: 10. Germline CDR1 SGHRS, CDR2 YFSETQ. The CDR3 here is CASSPSGRTPREQFF. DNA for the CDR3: TGCGCCAGCAGCCCTAGCGGGAGGACCCCCCGGGAGCAGTTCTTC.

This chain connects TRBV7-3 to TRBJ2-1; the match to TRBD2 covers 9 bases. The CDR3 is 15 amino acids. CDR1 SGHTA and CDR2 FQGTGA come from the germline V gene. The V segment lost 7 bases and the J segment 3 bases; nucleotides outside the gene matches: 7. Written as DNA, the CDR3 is TGTGCCAGCACTGAAGCGGGGGGTCTCTACAATGAGCAGTTCTTC. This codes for CASTEAGGLYNEQFF.

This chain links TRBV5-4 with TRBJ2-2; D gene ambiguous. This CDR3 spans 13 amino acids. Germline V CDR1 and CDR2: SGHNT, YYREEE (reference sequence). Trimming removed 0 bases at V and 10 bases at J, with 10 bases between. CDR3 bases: TGTGCCAGCAGCTTGGACAGAGTGGAGGAGCTGTTTTTT. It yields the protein CASSLDRVEELFF.

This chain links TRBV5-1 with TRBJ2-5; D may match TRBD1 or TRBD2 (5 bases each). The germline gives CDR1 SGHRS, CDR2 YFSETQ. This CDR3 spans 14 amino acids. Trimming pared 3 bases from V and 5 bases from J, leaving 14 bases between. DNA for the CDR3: TGCGCCAGCAGCTCGGGGACGGCCGGGGAGACCCAGTACTTC. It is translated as CASSSGTAGETQYF.

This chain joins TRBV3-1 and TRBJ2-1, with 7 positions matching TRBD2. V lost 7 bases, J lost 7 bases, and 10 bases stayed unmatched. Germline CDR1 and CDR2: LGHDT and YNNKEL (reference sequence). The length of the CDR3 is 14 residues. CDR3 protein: CASNLGGTENEQFF. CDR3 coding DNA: TGTGCCAGCAACCTGGGGGGGACTGAGAATGAGCAGTTCTTC.

The CDR3: CASSPRGGNTEAFF. The CDR3 coding sequence is TGTGCCAGCTCGCCCCGGGGGGGTAACACTGAAGCTTTCTTT. This chain uses TRBV2 with TRBJ1-1, with D tentatively TRBD1 (5 bases). The CDR3 loop spans 14 amino acids. V was shortened by 8 bases and J by 2 bases, with 15 bases between the two germline ends. Germline values: CDR1 SNHLY, CDR2 FYNNEI.

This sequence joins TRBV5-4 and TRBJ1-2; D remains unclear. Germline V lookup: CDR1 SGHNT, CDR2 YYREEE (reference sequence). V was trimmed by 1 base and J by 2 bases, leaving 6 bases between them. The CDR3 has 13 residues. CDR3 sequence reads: CASSLIGNYGYTF. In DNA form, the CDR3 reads TGTGCCAGCAGCTTGATCGGGAACTATGGCTACACCTTC.

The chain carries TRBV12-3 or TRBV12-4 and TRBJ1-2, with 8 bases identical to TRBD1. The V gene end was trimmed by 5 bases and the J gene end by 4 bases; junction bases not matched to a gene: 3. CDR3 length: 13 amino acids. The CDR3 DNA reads TGTGCCAGCAGTGGACAGGGTTTCTATGGCTACACCTTC. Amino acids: CASSGQGFYGYTF.

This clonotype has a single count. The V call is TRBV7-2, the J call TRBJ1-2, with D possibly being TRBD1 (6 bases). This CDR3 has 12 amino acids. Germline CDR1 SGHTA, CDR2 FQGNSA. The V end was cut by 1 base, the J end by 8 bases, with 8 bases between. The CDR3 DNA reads TGTGCCAGCAGCTTAGACAGGGTCGGCTACACCTTC. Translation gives CASSLDRVGYTF.

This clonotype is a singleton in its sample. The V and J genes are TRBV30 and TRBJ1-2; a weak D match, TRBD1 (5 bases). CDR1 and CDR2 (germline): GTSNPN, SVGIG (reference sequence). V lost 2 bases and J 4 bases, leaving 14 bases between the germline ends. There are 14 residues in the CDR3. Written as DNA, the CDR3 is TGTGCCTGGAGTCAAGGGGAGAGTAGCTATGGCTACACCTTC. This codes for CAWSQGESSYGYTF.

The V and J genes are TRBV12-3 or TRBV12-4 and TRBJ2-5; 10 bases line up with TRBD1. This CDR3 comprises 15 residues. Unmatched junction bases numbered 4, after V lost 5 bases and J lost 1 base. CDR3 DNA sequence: TGTGCCAGCAGTAGAAGGACAGGGGGCCAAGAGACCCAGTACTTC. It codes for CASSRRTGGQETQYF.

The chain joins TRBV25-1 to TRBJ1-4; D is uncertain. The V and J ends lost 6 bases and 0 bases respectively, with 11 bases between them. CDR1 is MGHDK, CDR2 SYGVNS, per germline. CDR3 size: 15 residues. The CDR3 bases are TGTGCCAGCAGGGGCAGGTCCGCAACTAATGAAAAACTGTTTTTT. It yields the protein CASRGRSATNEKLFF.

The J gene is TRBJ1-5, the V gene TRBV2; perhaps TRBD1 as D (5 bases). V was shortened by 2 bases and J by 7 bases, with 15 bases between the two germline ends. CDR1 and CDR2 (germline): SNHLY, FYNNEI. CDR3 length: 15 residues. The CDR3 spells CASSERGGDGQPQHF. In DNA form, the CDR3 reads TGTGCCAGCAGTGAACGGGGAGGGGACGGGCAGCCCCAGCATTTT.

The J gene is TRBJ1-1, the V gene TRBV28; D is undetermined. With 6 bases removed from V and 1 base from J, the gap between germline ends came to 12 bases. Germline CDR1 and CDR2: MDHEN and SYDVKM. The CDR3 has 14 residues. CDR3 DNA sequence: TGTGCCAGCAGCCCAAGGCGGGGGAACACTGAAGCTTTCTTT. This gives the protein CASSPRRGNTEAFF.